This T cell receptor beta chain was recovered during a study of control samples from healthy donors and cancer patients. Assay: immunoSEQ multiplex PCR; the TCRdb copy retains only in-frame clones and omits some. The table has tens of thousands of clones, approximately 89% seen once. The origin of this receptor is a man aged 35-49 years with colorectal cancer. Sequenced: PBMCs.

The chain's CDR3 is CASRALGGDTGELFF. In nucleotides, the CDR3 is TGTGCCAGCAGGGCCTTAGGGGGGGACACCGGGGAGCTGTTTTTT. This chain connects TRBV6-4 to TRBJ2-2; maybe TRBD2 (7 bases). The CDR3 extends over 15 amino acids. Germline CDR1 MRHNA, CDR2 SNTAGT. V lost 6 bases and J lost 3, with 14 bases in between.